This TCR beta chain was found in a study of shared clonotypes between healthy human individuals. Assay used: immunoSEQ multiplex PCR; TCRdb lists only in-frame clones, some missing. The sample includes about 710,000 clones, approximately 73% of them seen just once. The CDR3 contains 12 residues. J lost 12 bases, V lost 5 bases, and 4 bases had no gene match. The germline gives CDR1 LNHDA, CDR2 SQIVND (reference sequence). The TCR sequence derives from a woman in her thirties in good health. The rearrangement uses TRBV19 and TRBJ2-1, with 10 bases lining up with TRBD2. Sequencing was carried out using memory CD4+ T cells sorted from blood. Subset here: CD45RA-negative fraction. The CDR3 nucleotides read TGTGCCAGTAGTCAGCGGGAGGGACGGCAGTTCTTC. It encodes CASSQREGRQFF. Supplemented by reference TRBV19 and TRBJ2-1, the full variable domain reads DGGITQSPKYLFRKEGQNVTLSCEQNLNHDAMYWYRQDPGQGLRLIYYSQIVNDFQKGDIAEGYSVSREKKESFPLTVTSAQKNPTAFYLCASSQREGRQFFGPGTRLTVL.